These 9 T cell receptor beta chains were sequenced from one sample in a study of CD8 T cells in ankylosing spondylitis. TCRdb re-derived calls from the 5' RACE reads in MiXCR, one entry per CDR3 protein. The sample has some 220,000 distinct CDR3 sequences, roughly 8.2% seen once. The specimen sequenced was blood, either unsorted or a sorted T cell fraction (not recorded which). The receptors come from a female donor with ankylosing spondylitis or in good health (not recorded which).

This clonotype was seen many times. The V gene is TRBV12-3 or TRBV12-4, the J gene TRBJ1-4, with D perhaps TRBD1 (5 bases). This CDR3 contains 15 residues. The V gene lost 3 bases and the J gene lost 8 bases, with 16 bases spanning the gap. The CDR3 region is CASSFLGGDGEKLFF. Written as DNA, the CDR3 is TGTGCCAGCAGTTTCCTCGGGGGGGACGGGGAAAAACTGTTTTTT.

The rearrangement links TRBV6-1 to TRBJ2-5; D is possibly TRBD1 (6 bases). The V gene's germline CDR1 is MNHNS and CDR2 SASEGT. Deletions cut 7 bases from V and 4 bases from J, with 13 bases between. The CDR3 contains 13 residues. CDR3 nucleotide sequence: TGTGCCAGCACCCCAGGGGTCCCAGAGACCCAGTACTTC. Protein product: CASTPGVPETQYF.

This clonotype has at least ten counts. V usage is TRBV2 and J usage is TRBJ2-1; maybe TRBD2 (6 bases). CDR3 length: 15 residues. Deletions cut 7 bases from V and 0 bases from J, with 13 bases between. Germline V gene sequence: CDR1 SNHLY, CDR2 FYNNEI. The CDR3 reads CASTSGLGSYNEQFF. As DNA, the CDR3 is TGTGCCAGCACGAGCGGGCTCGGCTCCTACAATGAGCAGTTCTTC.

At least ten counts were recorded for this clonotype. The rearrangement links TRBV7-9 to TRBJ2-1; TRBD2 matches 9 bases. Germline CDR1 and CDR2: SEHNR and FQNEAQ (reference sequence). Trimming cost V 4 bases and J 7 bases; bases outside gene matches: 11. The CDR3 is made up of 16 amino acids. This CDR3 reads CASSSGGLAPRNEQFF. The CDR3 DNA follows: TGTGCCAGCAGCTCTGGGGGACTAGCTCCCCGGAATGAGCAGTTCTTC. The variable domain in full, with the rest retrieved from reference TRBV7-9 and TRBJ2-1, is DTGVSQNPRHKITKRGQNVTFRCDPISEHNRLYWYRQTLGQGPEFLTYFQNEAQLEKSRLLSDRFSAERPKGSFSTLEIQRTEQGDSAMYLCASSSGGLAPRNEQFFGPGTRLTVL.

The table lists this clonotype with a few counts. The V call is TRBV6-2 or TRBV6-3, the J call TRBJ2-3; 8 bases are a match to TRBD2. The CDR3 has 18 residues. Germline CDR1 reads MNHEY; CDR2 reads SVGEGT. V shed 0 bases and J 0 bases; nucleotides not matched to a gene: 8. In nucleotides, the CDR3 is TGTGCCAGCAGTTACTCGGCCCGACTAGCGCTGAGCACAGATACGCAGTATTTT. This encodes CASSYSARLALSTDTQYF.

This clonotype was found a few times. CDR3 region: CASGQTAETQYF. CDR3 nucleotides: TGTGCTAGTGGCCAGACAGCGGAGACCCAGTACTTC. This chain uses TRBV12-5 with TRBJ2-5; TRBD1 might be the D (5 bases). The V and J ends lost 6 bases and 5 bases respectively, with 10 bases between them. The CDR3 covers 12 residues. Germline assignment: CDR1 LGHNT and CDR2 FRNRAP.

This clonotype was observed many times. The chain couples TRBV7-3 to TRBJ2-3; possibly TRBD2 for D (6 bases). The CDR3 sequence is 13 residues long. V was trimmed by 1 base and J by 6 bases, leaving 8 bases between them. In germline, CDR1 is SGHTA, CDR2 FQGTGA. Here the CDR3 DNA reads TGTGCCAGCAGCTTAAGCCTAGCGGATACGCAGTATTTT. Protein sequence: CASSLSLADTQYF. Variable domain in full (rest from reference TRBV7-3 and TRBJ2-3): GAGVSQTPSNKVTEKGKYVELRCDPISGHTALYWYRQSLGQGPEFLIYFQGTGAADDSGLPNDRFFAVRPEGSVSTLKIQRTERGDSAVYLCASSLSLADTQYFGPGTRLTVL.

This clonotype was counted many times. This chain connects TRBV12-3 or TRBV12-4 to TRBJ2-3; no reliable D call. CDR3 size: 11 residues. V dropped 5 bases and J dropped 12 bases, with 12 bases sitting between them. Written as DNA, the CDR3 is TGTGCCAGCAGTCCGTCGTATAAACAGTATTTT. Its protein product is CASSPSYKQYF.

This chain connects TRBV12-3 or TRBV12-4 to TRBJ2-3; 8 bases agree with TRBD2. Unmatched junction bases numbered 10, after V lost 6 bases and J lost 2 bases. The CDR3 runs 16 residues. The CDR3 region has the DNA TGTGCCAGCAGGGTTAATGAGCGGGGGACCACAGATACGCAGTATTTT. It yields the protein CASRVNERGTTDTQYF.